This T cell receptor (beta chain) was recovered during a study of T cell responses to AZD1222 COVID-19 vaccine. Study conclusions and caveats: Females made up more of the donors, who were largely white British, and clonal diversity may have come out too low. Increased Spike-specific TCR breadth and depth were observed after two AZD1222 doses. The study sampled repertoires only after the peak T cell response.

A note on this clone: Its antigen is unidentified.

V shed 5 bases, J shed 7 bases, and the junction held 8 bases outside the gene matches. Germline CDR1 SGHVS, CDR2 FNYEAQ. CDR3 length: 14 residues. Clones were read by immunoSEQ multiplex PCR, and TCRdb kept only the in-frame ones, dropping some. The table records some 130,000 clones, approximately 92% of them present only once. This chain links TRBV7-6 with TRBJ1-2, with 9 bases identical to TRBD1. The sequencing here drew on peripheral blood, taken 28 days after the second AZD1222 dose. The TCR sequence derives from an adult who received the AZD1222 COVID-19 vaccine. The CDR3, as DNA: TGTGCCAGCAGCCAGGGACAGGGAGTACGTGGCTACACCTTC. Its protein product is CASSQGQGVRGYTF.